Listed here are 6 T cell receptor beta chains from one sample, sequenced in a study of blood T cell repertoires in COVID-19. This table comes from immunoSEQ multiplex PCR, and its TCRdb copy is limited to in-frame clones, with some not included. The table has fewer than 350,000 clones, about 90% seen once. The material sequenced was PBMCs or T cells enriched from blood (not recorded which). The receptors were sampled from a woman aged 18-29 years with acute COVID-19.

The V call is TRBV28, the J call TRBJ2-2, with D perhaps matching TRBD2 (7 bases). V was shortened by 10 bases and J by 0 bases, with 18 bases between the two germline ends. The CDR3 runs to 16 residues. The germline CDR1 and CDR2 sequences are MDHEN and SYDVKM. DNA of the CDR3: TGTGCCACCCATCCCCCCGGGGGGCCGAACACCGGGGAGCTGTTTTTT. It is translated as CATHPPGGPNTGELFF.

The CDR3 sequence: CASSAGTGRDAYTQFF. CDR3 nucleotides: TGCGCCAGCAGTGCCGGAACGGGGAGGGACGCTTACACGCAGTTCTTC. V usage is TRBV10-2 and J usage is TRBJ2-1; 7 positions agree with TRBD2. CDR3 size: 16 residues. Germline V lookup: CDR1 WSHSY, CDR2 SAAADI. The J segment lost 12 bases and the V segment lost 4 bases, leaving 18 bases of the junction unmatched.

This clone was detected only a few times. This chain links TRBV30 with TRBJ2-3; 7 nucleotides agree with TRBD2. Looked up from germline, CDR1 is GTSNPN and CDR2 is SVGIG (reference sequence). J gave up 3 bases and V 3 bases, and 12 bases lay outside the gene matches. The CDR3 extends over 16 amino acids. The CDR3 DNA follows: TGTGCCTGGAGCCCCGGCCGGGCGGGAGAAACAGATACGCAGTATTTT. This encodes CAWSPGRAGETDTQYF.

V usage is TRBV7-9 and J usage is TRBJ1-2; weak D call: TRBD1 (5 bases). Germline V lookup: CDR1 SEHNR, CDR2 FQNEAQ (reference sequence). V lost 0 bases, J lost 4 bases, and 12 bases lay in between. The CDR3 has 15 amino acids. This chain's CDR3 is CASSLAEGRSYGYTF. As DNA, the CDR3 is TGTGCCAGCAGCTTAGCGGAGGGGCGAAGCTATGGCTACACCTTC.

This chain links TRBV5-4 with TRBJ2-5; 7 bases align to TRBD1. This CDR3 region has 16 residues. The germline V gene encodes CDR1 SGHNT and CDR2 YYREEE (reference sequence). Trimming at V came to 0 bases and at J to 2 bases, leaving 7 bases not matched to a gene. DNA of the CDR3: TGTGCCAGCAGCTTGGAGGACAGGAGCTCTCAAGAGACCCAGTACTTC. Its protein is CASSLEDRSSQETQYF.

CDR3 nucleotides: TGCGCCAGCAGCTTGCAGGCTAGCGGCCCAACAGATACGCAGTATTTT. Encoded protein: CASSLQASGPTDTQYF. The rearrangement joins TRBV5-1 to TRBJ2-3, with TRBD2 matching over 7 bases. V shed 1 base and J 3 bases; nucleotides not matched to a gene: 8. The CDR3 sequence is 16 residues long. Germline V gene data show CDR1 as SGHRS and CDR2 as YFSETQ.